Listed below are T cell receptor beta chains from one sample, sequenced in a study of blood T cell repertoires in COVID-19. TCRdb keeps only in-frame clones here, not all; method: immunoSEQ multiplex PCR. The table has more than 200,000 clones, approximately 86% seen once. The specimen was peripheral blood. The receptor set was obtained from a man aged 30 to 45 with active or convalescent COVID-19. Each CDR3 is given with its conserved first and last residue. The D gene is left open where the match is weak. The size field is filled for only some rows; it gives once, few, many or a size class.

j_call,d_call,clone_size,v_call,cdr3_aa,cdr3_nt
TRBJ2-5,TRBD1,NA,TRBV14,CASSQDQQGAETQYF,TGTGCCAGCAGCCAAGATCAACAGGGGGCTGAGACCCAGTACTTC
TRBJ1-2,NA,NA,TRBV4-3,CASSSDGGIYGYTF,TGCGCCAGCAGCTCGGACGGGGGAATATATGGCTACACCTTC
TRBJ1-4,TRBD1,NA,TRBV5-1,CASSLDRGDEKLFF,TGCGCCAGCAGCTTAGACAGGGGAGACGAAAAACTGTTTTTT
TRBJ2-1,TRBD1,NA,TRBV5-8,CASSYGTGLYEQFF,TGTGCCAGCAGCTATGGGACAGGGTTATATGAGCAGTTCTTC
TRBJ2-7,NA,NA,TRBV5-4,CASSLDTGSYEQYF,TGTGCCAGCAGCTTGGATACAGGCTCCTACGAGCAGTACTTC
TRBJ2-7,NA,NA,TRBV29-1,CSVESGGRLNEQYF,TGCAGCGTTGAAAGTGGGGGCAGGTTGAACGAGCAGTACTTC
TRBJ2-3,TRBD1,NA,TRBV10-3,CAISAPGQATDTQYF,TGTGCCATCAGTGCGCCGGGACAGGCAACAGATACGCAGTATTTT
TRBJ2-7,NA,few,TRBV6-1,CASSEALRTLASSYEQYF,TGTGCCAGCAGTGAAGCGCTTCGGACCCTAGCAAGCTCCTACGAGCAGTACTTC
TRBJ2-4,NA,NA,TRBV7-2,CASSARTERAVDIQYF,TGTGCCAGCAGCGCCCGGACTGAGCGTGCTGTAGACATTCAGTACTTC
TRBJ1-3,NA,NA,TRBV11-2,CASSLFGSQVSGNTIYF,TGTGCCAGCAGCTTATTCGGTTCGCAGGTCTCTGGAAACACCATATATTTT
TRBJ1-4,NA,NA,TRBV18,CASSSGLSNEKLFF,TGTGCCAGCTCGTCAGGCCTGTCTAATGAAAAACTGTTTTTT
TRBJ1-5,NA,NA,TRBV7-2,CASSYVEVVGQPQHF,TGTGCCAGCAGCTATGTGGAGGTCGTCGGGCAGCCCCAGCATTTT
TRBJ1-1,NA,NA,TRBV7-9,CASSFKLRGPLNTEAFF,TGTGCCAGCAGCTTCAAGCTGCGGGGACCCTTGAACACTGAAGCTTTCTTT